Sequencing of this T cell receptor (beta chain) was carried out in a study of shared clonotypes between healthy human individuals. CD8 cells classed as naive were CD45RO-negative and positively selected for CCR7, excluding terminally differentiated effector memory CD45RA+ cells. CDR1 is MDHEN, CDR2 SYDVKM, per germline. The CDR3 is 16 amino acids. The V and J ends lost 2 bases and 0 bases respectively, with 11 bases between them. The data were produced by immunoSEQ multiplex PCR, yet TCRdb's version contains in-frame clones alone and is incomplete. In the table there are approximately 600,000 clones, 85% to 95% of which are singletons. This clone was seen just once.

This TCR derives from a woman aged 25 to 39 in good health. This chain connects TRBV28 to TRBJ1-5, with D perhaps matching TRBD1 (6 bases). The sample taken for sequencing was naive CD8+ T cells sorted from blood. The CDR3 loop is CASSLIGTNSNQPQHF. As DNA, the CDR3 is TGTGCCAGCAGTTTAATTGGGACAAATAGCAATCAGCCCCAGCATTTT.